These 20 T cell receptor beta chains came from one sample sequenced in a study of T cell responses to AZD1222 COVID-19 vaccine. Profiled with immunoSEQ multiplex PCR; TCRdb holds only in-frame clones, not every one. Of about 130,000 clones listed, 88% are singletons. The sequencing here drew on peripheral blood, taken on day 0 of AZD1222 vaccination. The source is an adult in good health.

This clone was observed once. V usage is TRBV27 and J usage is TRBJ1-2; TRBD1 matches at 8 bases. Germline values: CDR1 MNHEY, CDR2 SMNVEV (reference sequence). The CDR3 runs 15 residues. J was trimmed by 4 bases and V by 2 bases; bases with no gene match: 6. CDR3 residues: CASSLEGDRGYGYTF. DNA for the CDR3: TGTGCCAGCAGTTTAGAGGGCGACAGGGGCTATGGCTACACCTTC.

The rearrangement links TRBV3-1 (or the pseudogene TRBV3-2) to TRBJ2-5; possibly TRBD2 for D (6 bases). Germline CDR1 LGHDT, CDR2 YNNKEL (reference sequence). Trimming took 1 base from V and 5 from J, leaving 11 bases between them. This CDR3 has 14 residues. The CDR3 coding sequence is TGTGCCAGCAGCCAAGGGAGGGGCCAGGAGACCCAGTACTTC. It specifies CASSQGRGQETQYF.

The V gene is TRBV29-1, the J gene TRBJ1-2; 8 nucleotides match TRBD1. V gave up 4 bases and J gave up 6 bases; unmatched junction bases: 7. This CDR3 has 13 residues. Germline CDR1 and CDR2: SQVTM and ANQGSEA. Here the CDR3 DNA reads TGCAGCGTTGCGGCAGGGGGCTGGGATGGCTACACCTTC. Translated, it gives CSVAAGGWDGYTF.

This chain connects TRBV6-4 to TRBJ2-2, with 9 bases identical to TRBD2. Germline V gene lookup returns CDR1 MRHNA and CDR2 SNTAGT. The CDR3 runs 16 residues. Trimming removed 6 bases from V and 2 bases from J; junction bases left unmatched: 7. CDR3 coding DNA: TGTGCCAGCAGGGGAAGGACTAGCGAAAACACCGGGGAGCTGTTTTTT. Protein sequence: CASRGRTSENTGELFF.

This clone was observed a single time. The CDR3 spells CASSTFGSYEQYF. Written as DNA, the CDR3 is TGCGCCAGCAGCACGTTCGGCTCCTACGAGCAGTACTTC. The rearrangement links TRBV4-1 to TRBJ2-7; D unclear. Germline V gene lookup returns CDR1 MGHRA and CDR2 YSYEKL. This CDR3 has 13 residues. Trimming shortened V by 5 bases and J by 0 bases, and 8 bases separated the two germline ends.

V and J are TRBV10-3 and TRBJ1-2, with 8 positions matching TRBD1. The ends lost 2 bases at V and 4 bases at J; junction bases unmatched: 6. Germline assignment: CDR1 ENHRY and CDR2 SYGVKD. The CDR3 totals 15 residues. The CDR3 reads CAISEPDRGSYGYTF. CDR3 in DNA: TGTGCCATCAGTGAGCCCGACAGGGGAAGCTATGGCTACACCTTC.

This chain joins TRBV4-3 and TRBJ2-2; the match to TRBD2 covers 10 bases. Per the germline V gene, CDR1 is LGHNA and CDR2 is YSLEER. V was pared by 0 bases and J by 7 bases, with 11 bases of the junction left unmatched. The CDR3 has 18 amino acids. CDR3 bases: TGCGCCAGCAGCCAAGATTCATTGGTAGCGGGGGGAAGCGGGGAGCTGTTTTTT. The encoded protein is CASSQDSLVAGGSGELFF.

The chain has TRBV7-9 and TRBJ2-6; 7 nucleotides align to TRBD2. V lost 10 bases to trimming and J lost 0 bases; unmatched junction nucleotides: 3. CDR3 length: 14 amino acids. Germline assignment: CDR1 SEHNR and CDR2 FQNEAQ (reference sequence). The DNA of the CDR3 is TGTGCCACCGGGGGGTCCTCTGGGGCCAACGTCCTGACTTTC. Its translation: CATGGSSGANVLTF. Complete variable domain (other parts from reference TRBV7-9 and TRBJ2-6): DTGVSQNPRHKITKRGQNVTFRCDPISEHNRLYWYRQTLGQGPEFLTYFQNEAQLEKSRLLSDRFSAERPKGSFSTLEIQRTEQGDSAMYLCATGGSSGANVLTFGAGSRLTVL.

V gene TRBV5-3 combines with J gene TRBJ1-3; D gene ambiguous. Being an ORF, TRBV5-3 has a function that is uncertain. The V end lost 3 bases, the J end lost 1 base, and 11 bases lay between the germline ends. CDR3 length: 15 amino acids. CDR3 nucleotides: TGTGCCAGAAGCTACTTACCGGAATCTGGAAACACCATATATTTT. This codes for CARSYLPESGNTIYF.

The chain has TRBV7-9 and TRBJ1-2, with unresolved D. This CDR3 region has 16 residues. The germline gives CDR1 SEHNR, CDR2 FQNEAQ (reference sequence). The V and J ends lost 1 base and 8 bases respectively, with 20 bases between them. DNA of the CDR3: TGTGCCAGCAGCTTAGGAGCCTCGAGAGGTGATCGGGGCTACACCTTC. It specifies CASSLGASRGDRGYTF.

CDR3 protein: CASSQPRAMGTQYF. The CDR3 bases are TGCGCCAGCAGCCAACCGAGGGCGATGGGTACGCAGTATTTT. The chain links TRBV4-1 to TRBJ2-3, with a weak D call TRBD2 (5 bases). Germline CDR1 is MGHRA and CDR2 is YSYEKL. The length of the CDR3 is 14 residues. Trimming pared 2 bases from V and 8 bases from J, leaving 14 bases between.

The rearrangement links TRBV28 to TRBJ1-1; a possible D gene is TRBD1 (5 bases). Germline CDR1 reads MDHEN; CDR2 reads SYDVKM. This CDR3 region has 12 residues. The V end lost 6 bases, the J end lost 6 bases, and 11 bases lay between the germline ends. CDR3 nucleotides: TGTGCCAGCAGATTTCAGGGTCCTGAAGCTTTCTTT. This gives the protein CASRFQGPEAFF. Using reference TRBV28 and TRBJ1-1 for the parts outside the CDR3, the full variable domain is DVKVTQSSRYLVKRTGEKVFLECVQDMDHENMFWYRQDPGLGLRLIYFSYDVKMKEKGDIPEGYSVSREKKERFSLILESASTNQTSMYLCASRFQGPEAFFGQGTRLTVV.

This sequence joins TRBV5-1 and TRBJ2-5, with 7 bases identical to TRBD1. The CDR3 is 14 amino acids. The germline V gene has CDR1 SGHRS and CDR2 YFSETQ. The V segment lost 4 bases and the J segment 5 bases; nucleotides outside the gene matches: 8. DNA of the CDR3: TGCGCCAGCAGCGCCAGACAGGGTAGTGAGACCCAGTACTTC. Residues: CASSARQGSETQYF.

The genes are TRBV30 and TRBJ1-1; D perhaps matches TRBD1 (6 bases). The germline gives CDR1 GTSNPN, CDR2 SVGIG (reference sequence). Deletions cut 4 bases from V and 11 bases from J, with 11 bases between. CDR3 size: 10 residues. The CDR3 sequence: CAWTGVFAFF. The CDR3 nucleotides are TGTGCCTGGACAGGGGTTTTTGCTTTCTTT.

The chain links TRBV5-5 to TRBJ2-1; TRBD1 is a possible D gene (5 bases). This CDR3 is 15 amino acids long. Deletions cut 3 bases from V and 5 bases from J, with 15 bases between. Germline CDR1 is SGHKS and CDR2 is YYEKEE (reference sequence). CDR3 sequence reads: CASSSQGRGDNEQFF. For the CDR3, the DNA is TGTGCCAGCAGCTCCCAGGGTCGTGGGGACAATGAGCAGTTCTTC.

The V gene is TRBV19, the J gene TRBJ1-2, with D hard to call. This CDR3 spans 15 amino acids. Germline assignment: CDR1 LNHDA and CDR2 SQIVND (reference sequence). Trimming took 3 bases from V and 7 from J, leaving 18 bases between them. This chain's CDR3 is CASSIGNGLVSGYTF. The CDR3 region has the DNA TGTGCCAGTAGTATTGGGAATGGGTTGGTGAGTGGCTACACCTTC.

A few counts support this clone. The rearrangement uses TRBV20-1 and TRBJ2-1; TRBD1 agrees at 9 bases. CDR1 is DFQATT, CDR2 SNEGSKA, per germline (reference sequence). The CDR3 contains 14 residues. V shed 3 bases and J 6 bases; nucleotides not matched to a gene: 6. The CDR3 spells CSASRDRVLNEQFF. The CDR3 DNA is TGCAGTGCTAGTAGGGACAGGGTCCTCAATGAGCAGTTCTTC.

This chain links TRBV7-2 with TRBJ2-7; D uncertain. Trimming took off 3 bases at V and 5 bases at J, with 14 bases between the two ends. The CDR3 totals 14 residues. The germline gives CDR1 SGHTA, CDR2 FQGNSA. The CDR3 DNA reads as TGTGCCAGCAGCTTCTCCTACGACCGCAACGAGCAGTACTTC. Its translation: CASSFSYDRNEQYF.

The DNA for the CDR3 is TGTGCCAGCAGCTTATCCGGGACTCCTGTAGGGGAGACCCAGTACTTC. Protein: CASSLSGTPVGETQYF. The rearrangement links TRBV7-6 to TRBJ2-5, with D perhaps matching TRBD2 (6 bases). The CDR3 is made up of 16 amino acids. The ends were cut back, 2 bases at V and 5 bases at J, with 18 bases in the middle. Germline CDR1 SGHVS, CDR2 FNYEAQ.

The chain couples TRBV28 to TRBJ1-5, with a tentative D call TRBD1 (5 bases). Germline-derived CDR1 and CDR2 are MDHEN and SYDVKM. The CDR3 length is 14 residues. Deletions cut 11 bases from V and 4 bases from J, with 18 bases between. DNA of the CDR3: TGTGCCCTCGGGGCGTCGGGGAGAAATCAGCCCCAGCATTTT. Translation: CALGASGRNQPQHF. Using reference TRBV28 and TRBJ1-5 for the parts outside the CDR3, the full variable domain is DVKVTQSSRYLVKRTGEKVFLECVQDMDHENMFWYRQDPGLGLRLIYFSYDVKMKEKGDIPEGYSVSREKKERFSLILESASTNQTSMYLCALGASGRNQPQHFGDGTRLSIL.